The text below deals with one T cell receptor (beta chain). Its antigen is unidentified. Sequencing was performed with immunoSEQ multiplex PCR; in TCRdb, only in-frame clones are kept and a portion is missing. The table shows roughly 3,700 clones, with around 85% occurring only once. This CDR3 has 16 residues. V gave up 2 bases and J gave up 4 bases, with 16 bases separating them. This record belongs to a study of brain metastases from non-small cell lung cancer. Study-level results: Paired brain metastases and primary tumors largely shared TCR repertoires. In over 55% of brain metastases, T-cell clones were expanded compared with matched primary tumors.

This sequence joins TRBV5-3 and TRBJ2-1, with D hard to call. TRBV5-3 is recorded as an ORF, its role being uncertain. The sample was primary lung tumor tissue. This TCR was recovered from a donor at least 40 years old with non-small cell lung cancer. The CDR3 here is CARSFGFSHSYNEQFF. The CDR3 DNA follows: TGTGCCAGAAGCTTCGGCTTCAGCCACTCTTACAATGAGCAGTTCTTC.